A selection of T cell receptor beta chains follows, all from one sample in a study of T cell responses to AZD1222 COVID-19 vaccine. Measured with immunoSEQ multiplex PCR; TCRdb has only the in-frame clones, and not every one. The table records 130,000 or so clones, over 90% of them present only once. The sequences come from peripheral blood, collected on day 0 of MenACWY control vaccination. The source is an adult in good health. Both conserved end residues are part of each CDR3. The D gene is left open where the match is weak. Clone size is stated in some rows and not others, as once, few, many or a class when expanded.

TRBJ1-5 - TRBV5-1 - TGCGCCAGCAGCTTGGATTGGGCTTACAGCGGATACAGGGATCGACAGCCCCAGCATTTT CASSLDWAYSGYRDRQPQHF
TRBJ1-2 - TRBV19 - TGTGCCAGTAGTACCCCCCGCCAGCACATCTATGGCTACACCTTC CASSTPRQHIYGYTF
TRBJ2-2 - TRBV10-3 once TGTGCCATCAGTGGCCAGACAGATATCGGGGAGCTGTTTTTT CAISGQTDIGELFF
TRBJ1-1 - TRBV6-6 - TGTGCCAGCAGTTACTCGGGGGCAAACACTGAAGCTTTCTTT CASSYSGANTEAFF
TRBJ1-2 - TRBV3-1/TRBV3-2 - TGTGCCAGCAGCCCAGATGGAGGGGGCTACACCTTC CASSPDGGGYTF
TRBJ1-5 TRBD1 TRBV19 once TGTGCCAGTAGTATCAGGGGGGATCTTTTTACCAATCAGCCCCAGCATTTT CASSIRGDLFTNQPQHF
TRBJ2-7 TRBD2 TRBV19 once TGTGCCAGTAGTAGGGTAGCGGGGAGCTCCTACGAGCAGTACTTC CASSRVAGSSYEQYF
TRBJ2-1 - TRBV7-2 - TGTGCCAGCAGCTTAGTTTCGGCAGGGTTCCAATACAATGAGCAGTTCTTC CASSLVSAGFQYNEQFF
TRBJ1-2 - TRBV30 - TGTGCCTGGAGTCTAGGGTTAGCCTATGGCTACACCTTC CAWSLGLAYGYTF
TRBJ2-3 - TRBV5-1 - TGCGCCAGCAGCTTGGTACCGGCAGATACGCAGTATTTT CASSLVPADTQYF
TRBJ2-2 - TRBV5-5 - TGTGCCAGCAGCTTGCACAGCGCGAACACCGGGGAGCTGTTTTTT CASSLHSANTGELFF